The 28 T cell receptor beta chains below all came from one sample that was sequenced in a study of early T cells in non-severe SARS-CoV-2 infection. TCRdb redid the calling of the 5' RACE reads with MiXCR, one entry per CDR3 protein. The sample contains approximately 80,000 distinct CDR3 sequences, around 11% of which appear only once. The material sequenced was whole blood, taken at baseline. These receptors came from an adult who was a healthcare worker with PCR-confirmed SARS-CoV-2 infection or an uninfected control (not recorded which).

This clonotype was seen a few times. The chain recombines TRBV7-2 with TRBJ2-1; 8 bases line up with TRBD1. This CDR3 is built from 13 residues. J gave up 8 bases and V 3 bases, and 3 bases lay outside the gene matches. The germline gives CDR1 SGHTA, CDR2 FQGNSA. The CDR3 nucleotides are TGTGCCAGCAGCTTGGACAGGGACCATGAGCAGTTCTTC. This translates into CASSLDRDHEQFF.

The DNA of the CDR3 is TGTGCCAGCGGAAGGACCGGGGAGCTGTTTTTT. As protein: CASGRTGELFF. This rearrangement joins TRBV3-1 to TRBJ2-2; D is uncertain. This CDR3 contains 11 residues. Germline V lookup: CDR1 LGHDT, CDR2 YNNKEL (reference sequence). Trimming cost V 8 bases and J 5 bases, with 6 bases left between them.

This clonotype appeared many times. The rearrangement joins TRBV7-2 to TRBJ1-4, with D perhaps TRBD1 (5 bases). The CDR3 length is 14 residues. CDR1 is SGHTA and CDR2 is FQGNSA in the germline V gene. V gave up 5 bases and J gave up 4 bases, with 11 bases separating them. The CDR3, as DNA: TGTGCCAGCAGCCATGACAGTAGTAATGAAAAACTGTTTTTT. Translated, it gives CASSHDSSNEKLFF.

The CDR3 region has the DNA TGTGCCAGCAGTTTCGCACTCCCCGGGGGGCGTCTCGCAGATACGCAGTATTTT. This sequence encodes CASSFALPGGRLADTQYF. The gene calls are TRBV28 and TRBJ2-3, with D possibly TRBD2 on 7 matching bases. The CDR3 totals 18 residues. Germline CDR1 is MDHEN and CDR2 is SYDVKM. V lost 3 bases, J lost 4 bases, and 23 bases lay in between.

This clonotype was detected a few times. The chain is built from TRBV4-3 and TRBJ2-7; 7 bases line up with TRBD1. The germline gives CDR1 LGHNA, CDR2 YSLEER. V trimming: 3 bases; J trimming: 0 bases; junction bases outside the gene matches: 5. The CDR3 runs 15 residues. CDR3 DNA: TGCGCCAGCAGCCACCGGACAGGTAGCTCCTACGAGCAGTACTTC. Its protein product is CASSHRTGSSYEQYF.

The chain couples TRBV19 to TRBJ2-3; D is unclear. This CDR3 contains 17 residues. V shed 3 bases and J shed 3 bases, with 19 bases lying between them. Germline values: CDR1 LNHDA, CDR2 SQIVND (reference sequence). The CDR3 is CASSIRPSWAFTDTQYF. As DNA, the CDR3 is TGTGCCAGTAGTATCCGGCCGAGCTGGGCGTTTACAGATACGCAGTATTTT.

The genes are TRBV30 and TRBJ2-3; no firm D call. Trimming removed 2 bases at V and 5 bases at J, with 8 bases between. Looked up from germline, CDR1 is GTSNPN and CDR2 is SVGIG (reference sequence). This CDR3 has 12 amino acids. The chain's CDR3 is CAWSSGRDTQYF. CDR3 in DNA: TGTGCCTGGAGTTCTGGCAGAGATACGCAGTATTTT.

The chain employs TRBV11-2 and TRBJ2-1; D remains ambiguous. With 1 base removed from V and 7 bases from J, the gap between germline ends came to 11 bases. Germline CDR1 is SGHAT and CDR2 is FQNNGV. The CDR3 covers 14 residues. CDR3 nucleotides: TGTGCCAGCAGCTTAGTTAAGGCTCCAAATGAGCAGTTCTTC. It codes for CASSLVKAPNEQFF.

V is TRBV7-6 and J is TRBJ2-5; D perhaps matches TRBD1 (5 bases). V was clipped by 6 bases and J by 5 bases, with 22 bases between them. The germline V gene encodes CDR1 SGHVS and CDR2 FNYEAQ. The CDR3 length is 16 residues. The CDR3 DNA reads as TGTGCCAGCAGTTTAAATCCCAGGGCCGTAGGTGAGACCCAGTACTTC. Translation: CASSLNPRAVGETQYF. The full variable domain, with the rest looked up from reference TRBV7-6 and TRBJ2-5, is GAGVSQSPRYKVTKRGQDVALRCDPISGHVSLYWYRQALGQGPEFLTYFNYEAQQDKSGLPNDRFSAERPEGSISTLTIQRTEQRDSAMYRCASSLNPRAVGETQYFGPGTRLLVL.

This clonotype was counted ten times or more. The gene calls are TRBV5-1 and TRBJ1-1; D gene unclear. The CDR3 contains 16 residues. Trimming stripped 4 bases from V and 0 bases from J, with 16 bases between. Germline CDR1 SGHRS, CDR2 YFSETQ. The CDR3 is CASSVESQAMNTEAFF. CDR3 DNA sequence: TGCGCCAGCAGCGTCGAGTCCCAAGCCATGAACACTGAAGCTTTCTTT.

A few counts support this clonotype. V is TRBV7-2 and J is TRBJ1-3; D remains ambiguous. This CDR3 comprises 15 residues. Deletions cut 2 bases from V and 2 bases from J, with 10 bases between. CDR1 and CDR2 from the germline V gene are SGHTA and FQGNSA. CDR3 nucleotides: TGTGCCAGCAGCTTAATCCTGGCCCCTGGAAACACCATATATTTT. Protein sequence: CASSLILAPGNTIYF.

This clonotype was observed many times. The chain employs TRBV2 and TRBJ1-5, with D hard to call. V lost 3 bases and J lost 0, with 6 bases in between. CDR1 is SNHLY and CDR2 is FYNNEI in the germline V gene. The CDR3 runs 14 residues. CDR3 region: CASSDSHSNQPQHF. The CDR3 DNA is TGTGCCAGCAGTGACAGTCATAGCAATCAGCCCCAGCATTTT.

This clonotype was seen ten or more times. This chain uses TRBV5-4 with TRBJ2-2, with 7 nucleotides matching TRBD2. V gave up 4 bases and J gave up 6 bases; unmatched junction bases: 3. The CDR3 is 13 residues long. CDR1 is SGHNT and CDR2 is YYREEE in the germline V gene (reference sequence). The CDR3 DNA sequence: TGTGCCAGCAGCGCTAGCGGCCCCGGGGAGCTGTTTTTT. Translating it yields CASSASGPGELFF.

This clonotype was seen at least ten times. The chain links TRBV7-6 to TRBJ2-5; either TRBD1 or TRBD2 may supply D (6 bases each). The CDR3 totals 18 residues. V was trimmed by 4 bases and J by 5 bases, leaving 26 bases between them. In germline, CDR1 is SGHVS, CDR2 FNYEAQ. In nucleotides, the CDR3 is TGTGCCAGCAGCTCCCCGAAGGGGGGACGCAAAGTGGCGGAGACCCAGTACTTC. Its protein product is CASSSPKGGRKVAETQYF.

This chain links TRBV6-6 with TRBJ1-3; 7 nucleotides match TRBD1. In germline, CDR1 is MNHNY, CDR2 SVGAGI (reference sequence). The J segment lost 4 bases and the V segment lost 3 bases, leaving 3 bases of the junction unmatched. The CDR3 runs to 14 residues. Written as DNA, the CDR3 is TGTGCCAGCAGTTATAGGGGACAGGGAAACACCATATATTTT. It is translated as CASSYRGQGNTIYF.

The table lists this clonotype with a few counts. V gene TRBV7-6 combines with J gene TRBJ2-1, with D possibly TRBD1 on 5 matching bases. The V gene lost 2 bases and the J gene lost 9 bases, with 17 bases spanning the gap. Per the germline V gene, CDR1 is SGHVS and CDR2 is FNYEAQ. This CDR3 comprises 15 residues. In DNA, the CDR3 is TGTGCCAGCAGCTTAACTCCCGCAGGGCAAGGTGAGCAGTTCTTC. This codes for CASSLTPAGQGEQFF.

This clonotype was detected ten times or more. The rearrangement links TRBV20-1 to TRBJ1-2; perhaps TRBD1 as D (6 bases). Germline CDR1 DFQATT, CDR2 SNEGSKA (reference sequence). The germline V and J ends were trimmed by 5 bases and 4 bases, with 14 bases remaining between them. This CDR3 has 13 amino acids. DNA for the CDR3: TGCAGTGCTTTGGACAGAAAGGCCTATGGCTACACCTTC. Translation gives CSALDRKAYGYTF.

This clonotype showed up many times. This chain joins TRBV20-1 and TRBJ1-2, with a tentative D call TRBD1 (6 bases). Trimming removed 7 bases at V and 4 bases at J, with 13 bases between. Germline CDR1 and CDR2: DFQATT and SNEGSKA (reference sequence). The CDR3 loop spans 12 amino acids. The CDR3 reads CSGADRAYGYTF. Written as DNA, the CDR3 is TGCAGTGGGGCGGACAGAGCCTATGGCTACACCTTC.

The chain has TRBV29-1 and TRBJ1-5, with 7 nucleotides matching TRBD1. Germline CDR1 is SQVTM and CDR2 is ANQGSEA. The CDR3 contains 14 residues. V lost 8 bases to trimming and J lost 0 bases; unmatched junction nucleotides: 7. CDR3 DNA sequence: TGCAGCATCTTGACAGGGCCTAGCAATCAGCCCCAGCATTTT. The encoded protein is CSILTGPSNQPQHF.

The chain carries TRBV4-1 and TRBJ1-6; possible D gene TRBD1, 6 bases. From germline, CDR1 is MGHRA and CDR2 YSYEKL. The length of the CDR3 is 19 residues. V lost 0 bases to trimming and J lost 7 bases, with 22 bases between them. The CDR3 nucleotides read TGCGCCAGCAGCCAAGATCGCCTCCGGGGGGCGATTCGAAATTCACCCCTCCACTTT. Translation gives CASSQDRLRGAIRNSPLHF.

The rearrangement uses TRBV6-1 and TRBJ2-5; weak D call: TRBD2 (5 bases). Trimming took 4 bases from V and 0 from J, leaving 15 bases between them. CDR3 length equals 16 residues. CDR1 and CDR2 (germline): MNHNS, SASEGT. The CDR3 nucleotides are TGTGCCAGCAGTGTACGGACTCACTATTACCAAGAGACCCAGTACTTC. As protein: CASSVRTHYYQETQYF.

The sample holds a few counts of this clonotype. The chain links TRBV19 to TRBJ1-5; perhaps TRBD1 as D (5 bases). Deletions cut 2 bases from V and 4 bases from J, with 15 bases between. Per the germline V gene, CDR1 is LNHDA and CDR2 is SQIVND (reference sequence). CDR3 size: 16 residues. CDR3: CASSISSNRPNQPQHF. As DNA, the CDR3 is TGTGCCAGTAGTATATCATCCAACAGGCCTAATCAGCCCCAGCATTTT. The full variable domain, its missing parts supplied by reference TRBV19 and TRBJ1-5, is DGGITQSPKYLFRKEGQNVTLSCEQNLNHDAMYWYRQDPGQGLRLIYYSQIVNDFQKGDIAEGYSVSREKKESFPLTVTSAQKNPTAFYLCASSISSNRPNQPQHFGDGTRLSIL.

V gene TRBV7-2 combines with J gene TRBJ2-3; D is unclear. The CDR3 extends over 15 amino acids. CDR1 is SGHTA, CDR2 FQGNSA, per germline. V was pared by 4 bases and J by 6 bases, with 17 bases between. CDR3 sequence reads: CASSSGRWGSDTQYF. CDR3 sequence (DNA): TGTGCCAGCAGCTCGGGCCGGTGGGGATCGGATACGCAGTATTTT. Filled out from reference TRBV7-2 and TRBJ2-3, the complete variable domain reads GAGVSQSPSNKVTEKGKDVELRCDPISGHTALYWYRQSLGQGLEFLIYFQGNSAPDKSGLPSDRFSAERTGGSVSTLTIQRTQQEDSAVYLCASSSGRWGSDTQYFGPGTRLTVL.

This clonotype was counted only a few times. CDR3 in DNA: TGCAGTGCTAGAGATCACGTCGCGGGGGGAGCCTACAATGAGCAGTTCTTC. Protein: CSARDHVAGGAYNEQFF. This chain uses TRBV20-1 with TRBJ2-1; TRBD2 agrees at 8 bases. The length of the CDR3 is 17 residues. From germline, CDR1 is DFQATT and CDR2 SNEGSKA (reference sequence). J gave up 2 bases and V 0 bases, and 9 bases lay outside the gene matches.

In this sample, this clonotype turned up a few times. The chain combines TRBV3-1 with TRBJ2-5; D uncertain. V was clipped by 1 base and J by 5 bases, with 8 bases between them. Per germline, CDR1 LGHDT and CDR2 YNNKEL (reference sequence). The CDR3 totals 13 residues. CDR3 coding DNA: TGTGCCAGCAGCCAAGCTGGAAGGGAGACCCAGTACTTC. It translates to CASSQAGRETQYF.

This chain connects TRBV7-9 to TRBJ2-1; D gene uncertain. Trimming took 0 bases from V and 4 from J, leaving 1 base between them. The CDR3 has 12 residues. Germline V lookup: CDR1 SEHNR, CDR2 FQNEAQ (reference sequence). The CDR3 sequence: CASSLAYNEQFF. In DNA, the CDR3 is TGTGCCAGCAGCTTAGCGTACAATGAGCAGTTCTTC.

Ten or more counts support this clonotype. The chain recombines TRBV29-1 with TRBJ1-1; TRBD1 matches at 10 bases. The germline V gene encodes CDR1 SQVTM and CDR2 ANQGSEA. Trimming took 6 bases from V and 5 from J; bases not matched to a gene: 9. This CDR3 is 14 amino acids long. DNA for the CDR3: TGCAGCGTAGACGGGACAGGGGCCGGGACTGAAGCTTTCTTT. Protein: CSVDGTGAGTEAFF.

The chain uses TRBV10-3 and TRBJ2-1; possible D gene TRBD2, 6 bases. Germline values: CDR1 ENHRY, CDR2 SYGVKD. Between the trimmed V and J ends, which lost 2 bases and 7 bases, there was a span of 15 bases. This CDR3 is 15 amino acids long. This CDR3 reads CAISEGTQLGNEQFF. CDR3 bases: TGTGCCATCAGTGAGGGGACTCAATTGGGAAATGAGCAGTTCTTC.